The 15 T cell receptor beta chains below all came from one sample that was sequenced in a study of CXCR3-negative and CXCR3-positive naive CD8 T cells. All TRB cDNA libraries came from 5' RACE performed with UMI labels. TCRdb reanalyzed the 5' RACE reads and collapses them to one entry per CDR3 protein, without DNA. This sample's clone table lists 30,000 to 40,000 distinct CDR3 sequences. The sample consisted of memory CD8+ T cells from blood. Receptor source: a human donor in good health. Some clones in this sample may be carry-over from other donors' samples.

The chain employs TRBV9 and TRBJ1-1; TCRdb outputs TRBD1, but without DNA this stays unchecked. Per germline, CDR1 SGDLS and CDR2 YYNGEE. The CDR3 runs to 12 residues. The CDR3 region is CASSPGGAEAFF.

This sequence joins TRBV11-2 and TRBJ2-7. The CDR3 consists of 11 residues. Germline CDR1 SGHAT, CDR2 FQNNGV. CDR3 residues: CASSHGDEQYF.

This chain links TRBV6-5 with TRBJ2-1. The CDR3 spans 15 residues. CDR1 and CDR2 from the germline V gene are MNHEY and SVGAGI. The CDR3 is CASSYSTDAYNEQFF.

The gene calls are TRBV28 and TRBJ2-3; the D call of TRBD1 rests on TCRdb alone, since no DNA is present to check it. This CDR3 spans 14 amino acids. Germline CDR1 reads MDHEN; CDR2 reads SYDVKM. CDR3 loop: CASSEDRNTDTQYF.

The chain employs TRBV7-2 and TRBJ2-7; absent DNA, TCRdb's TRBD2 call cannot be checked. Germline V lookup: CDR1 SGHTA, CDR2 FQGNSA. CDR3 length equals 16 residues. CDR3 protein: CASSLVGLAGPYEQYF.

The chain is built from TRBV27 and TRBJ2-7; TCRdb returns TRBD2, unconfirmable since there is no DNA. Germline V gives CDR1 MNHEY, CDR2 SMNVEV (reference sequence). The length of the CDR3 is 15 residues. The CDR3 sequence is CASSFSGHSSYEQYF.

V usage is TRBV5-1 and J usage is TRBJ2-1; TCRdb's assignment of TRBD1 cannot be checked, as there is no DNA. The CDR3 length is 15 residues. Germline loops: CDR1 SGHRS, CDR2 YFSETQ. CDR3 amino acids: CASSLEVAGSDEQFF.

The chain's CDR3 is CASSLGLSKAFF. The J gene is TRBJ1-1, the V gene TRBV12-3 or TRBV12-4. The CDR3 contains 12 residues.

The V gene is TRBV28, the J gene TRBJ1-3. CDR3 length: 14 residues. CDR1 MDHEN and CDR2 SYDVKM come from the germline V gene. The CDR3 loop reads CASTGPTSGNTIYF.

Judged by frequency, this clonotype is medium-sized (0.01 to 0.1%). The chain has TRBV9 and TRBJ2-1. Germline V gene lookup returns CDR1 SGDLS and CDR2 YYNGEE. This CDR3 spans 12 amino acids. The CDR3 is CASSVVGDEQFF.

The V gene is TRBV11-2, the J gene TRBJ2-7. CDR3 length equals 13 residues. From germline, CDR1 is SGHAT and CDR2 FQNNGV. The CDR3 protein is CASSFASGNEQYF.

Measured by frequency, this clonotype is medium-sized. The J gene is TRBJ2-1, the V gene TRBV29-1; TCRdb lists TRBD2, though no DNA is available to test this call. CDR3 length equals 13 residues. Germline CDR1 and CDR2: SQVTM and ANQGSEA. The CDR3 sequence: CSVEVADFNEQFF.

V usage is TRBV10-3 and J usage is TRBJ2-7; no DNA is available, so the TRBD1 call from TCRdb remains unchecked. Germline V gene sequence: CDR1 ENHRY, CDR2 SYGVKD. The CDR3 loop spans 14 amino acids. CDR3 sequence: CAMEPPVYSYEQYF.

The V gene is TRBV7-8, the J gene TRBJ2-7; TCRdb selects TRBD2, and the lack of DNA leaves this call unchecked. The CDR3 totals 13 residues. Germline V lookup: CDR1 SGHVS, CDR2 FQNEAQ. The CDR3 spells CASSLRGRYEQYF.

The J gene is TRBJ2-2, the V gene TRBV6-5; no DNA is available, so the TRBD2 call from TCRdb remains unchecked. The germline gives CDR1 MNHEY, CDR2 SVGAGI. This CDR3 is built from 14 residues. CDR3 loop: CASKVTGGAGELFF.